The subject of this entry is one T cell receptor beta chain. The antigen is not known. This specimen belongs to a study of cytomegalovirus exposure and HLA in healthy donors. Study-wide points: Common viral pathogens seemed, in a later analysis, to connect with several of the most significant clusters.

PCR involved 60 Vbeta and 13 Jbeta primers. Libraries were prepared by immunoSEQ multiplex PCR; TCRdb keeps only in-frame clonotypes and omits some of them. The data contain 150,000 to 160,000 clones, 80% to 90% of them singletons. The germline V and J ends were trimmed by 4 bases and 2 bases, with 15 bases remaining between them. There are 15 residues in the CDR3. CDR1 is SGHRS, CDR2 YFSETQ, per germline. Though probably carrying unrecorded immune exposures, donors were nominally healthy at sampling. This chain links TRBV5-1 with TRBJ1-2; no firm D call. The sequence came from a woman between 18 and 30 years old in good health and CMV-seronegative. The sequenced sample consisted of PBMCs. The CDR3 DNA reads as TGCGCCAGCAGCCGGGATCTAATGTTAAACTATGGCTACACCTTC. It is translated as CASSRDLMLNYGYTF.